The entry that follows covers one TCR beta chain sequence. Everyone who took part was roughly 18 to 89 years old, and they came from fewer than 25 US areas. Participants' own reports of clinical history determined their cohort assignment. The sample originates from a study of blood T cell repertoires in COVID-19. Study summary: COVID-19 samples collected from the United States, Italy and Spain covered acute and convalescent phases.

The table came from immunoSEQ multiplex PCR; TCRdb's copy has only in-frame clones and leaves some out. The profile covers around 200,000 clones, with roughly 90% appearing a single time and around 0.77% taken by the ten largest. In germline, CDR1 is MNHEY, CDR2 SMNVEV (reference sequence). V lost 5 bases and J lost 3, with 8 bases in between. This CDR3 region has 12 residues. V usage is TRBV27 and J usage is TRBJ2-7; D is possibly TRBD2 (6 bases). The TCR was taken from a woman younger than 35 who had recovered from COVID-19. The sample consisted of PBMCs or T cells enriched from blood (not recorded which). CDR3 DNA: TGTGCCAGCAGTGGGACTTTCTACGAGCAGTACTTC. Its translation is CASSGTFYEQYF.